What follows are 26 T cell receptor beta chains derived from one specimen sequenced in a study of blood T cell repertoires in COVID-19 (TCRdb year 2020). Receptors were amplified or captured by the immunoSEQ multiplex PCR assay. Held by TCRdb, this immuneACCESS table contains in-frame sequences only and omits some clones. Under half of the omission traces to an unresolved V gene where checked; the cause of the rest is unknown. The sample contains around 250,000 clones, approximately 85% of them found a single time. The ten most abundant clones make up about 0.7% of the sample. Sequenced sample: peripheral blood. The receptors shown here come from a human donor in a cohort sampled during active COVID-19.

This chain links TRBV7-9 with TRBJ2-7; 10 nucleotides agree with TRBD1. V shed 4 bases and J 4 bases; nucleotides not matched to a gene: 4. Germline V CDR1 and CDR2: SEHNR, FQNEAQ (reference sequence). There are 14 residues in the CDR3. The CDR3 sequence: CASSWDRGGYEQYF. The CDR3 bases are TGTGCCAGCAGCTGGGACAGGGGAGGGTACGAGCAGTACTTC.

V is TRBV12-3 or TRBV12-4 and J is TRBJ2-7, with a tentative D call TRBD2 (5 bases). V lost 3 bases to trimming and J lost 5 bases, with 5 bases between them. This CDR3 has 11 residues. The CDR3 sequence is CASSLEDEQYF. In DNA form, the CDR3 reads TGTGCCAGCAGTTTGGAGGACGAGCAGTACTTC.

CDR3 protein: CASSVSLGDSAQASGNTIYF. The CDR3, as DNA: TGTGCCAGCAGTGTCTCTCTGGGGGACAGTGCTCAAGCCTCTGGAAACACCATATATTTT. The genes are TRBV9 and TRBJ1-3; 7 bases match TRBD1. This CDR3 has 20 residues. Trimming took 5 bases from V and 0 from J; bases not matched to a gene: 20. CDR1 is SGDLS and CDR2 is YYNGEE in the germline V gene.

This clone has only a few counts. The gene calls are TRBV6-5 and TRBJ1-1; no clear D gene. The CDR3 spans 13 residues. V shed 2 bases and J shed 1 base, with 5 bases lying between them. Germline CDR1 reads MNHEY; CDR2 reads SVGAGI. The CDR3 region is CASSYERNTEAFF. The CDR3, as DNA: TGTGCCAGCAGTTACGAGCGGAACACTGAAGCTTTCTTT.

The chain has TRBV7-9 and TRBJ1-1; D gene ambiguous. Trimming shortened V by 1 base and J by 3 bases, and 12 bases separated the two germline ends. Per germline, CDR1 SEHNR and CDR2 FQNEAQ (reference sequence). This CDR3 spans 15 amino acids. In DNA, the CDR3 is TGTGCCAGCAGCTTAGGGACCCCGGGAGACACTGAAGCTTTCTTT. This sequence encodes CASSLGTPGDTEAFF.

The V call is TRBV10-3, the J call TRBJ2-5, with TRBD1 as a possible D gene (5 bases). V was clipped by 1 base and J by 1 base, with 10 bases between them. The CDR3 is 15 amino acids. Per the germline V gene, CDR1 is ENHRY and CDR2 is SYGVKD. CDR3 amino acids: CAISELTGPQETQYF. The CDR3 coding sequence is TGTGCCATCAGTGAGTTAACAGGACCCCAAGAGACCCAGTACTTC.

The chain is built from TRBV6-2 or TRBV6-3 and TRBJ2-5, with D possibly TRBD1 on 6 matching bases. Trimming took off 6 bases at V and 5 bases at J, with 16 bases between the two ends. Looked up from germline, CDR1 is MNHEY and CDR2 is SVGEGT. This CDR3 has 14 amino acids. CDR3 loop: CASSPRTASETQYF. CDR3 sequence (DNA): TGTGCCAGCAGCCCTCGGACAGCCTCTGAGACCCAGTACTTC.

The genes are TRBV28 and TRBJ1-5; 7 bases line up with TRBD1. The V and J ends lost 10 bases and 0 bases, in that order; junction bases with no gene match: 18. This CDR3 comprises 18 residues. CDR1 MDHEN and CDR2 SYDVKM come from the germline V gene. DNA of the CDR3: TGTGCCACCGCCCTCCCGGGACAGCTAACGGATAGCAATCAGCCCCAGCATTTT. Translating gives CATALPGQLTDSNQPQHF.

V is TRBV30 and J is TRBJ2-7, with a tentative D call TRBD2 (6 bases). Trimming removed 2 bases at V and 0 bases at J, with 11 bases between. The CDR3 contains 14 residues. Germline-derived CDR1 and CDR2 are GTSNPN and SVGIG (reference sequence). The DNA for the CDR3 is TGTGCCTGGAGTCCTCCGGGACTCTCCTACGAGCAGTACTTC. It yields the protein CAWSPPGLSYEQYF.

This clone came up once. CDR3 region: CASSSVDSFNYGYTF. The CDR3 DNA reads TGTGCCAGCAGCTCAGTGGACAGCTTCAACTATGGCTACACCTTC. The J gene is TRBJ1-2, the V gene TRBV11-2; TRBD1 is a possible D gene (6 bases). The length of the CDR3 is 15 residues. Germline V gene data show CDR1 as SGHAT and CDR2 as FQNNGV. V shed 4 bases and J shed 2 bases, with 14 bases lying between them.

The DNA for the CDR3 is TGTGCCAGCAGCTTAGGACTATTGGGGCGGGAGTACGGTGTGGAGACCCAGTACTTC. Its translation: CASSLGLLGREYGVETQYF. This chain connects TRBV7-2 to TRBJ2-5, with 7 bases lining up with TRBD2. CDR1 is SGHTA, CDR2 FQGNSA, per germline. V was clipped by 1 base and J by 5 bases; unmatched bases: 19. CDR3 length: 19 amino acids.

This clone was counted a single time. This chain links TRBV19 with TRBJ1-2; possibly TRBD1 for D (5 bases). CDR3 length: 14 amino acids. The V gene's germline CDR1 is LNHDA and CDR2 SQIVND (reference sequence). Deletions cut 2 bases from V and 7 bases from J, with 14 bases between. The CDR3 sequence is CASSITGVEAGYTF. CDR3 sequence (DNA): TGTGCCAGTAGTATAACGGGGGTTGAGGCTGGCTACACCTTC.

The V and J genes are TRBV27 and TRBJ1-2; TRBD1 is a possible D gene (6 bases). This CDR3 is built from 13 residues. Germline assignment: CDR1 MNHEY and CDR2 SMNVEV (reference sequence). Trimming took 5 bases from V and 8 from J, leaving 15 bases between them. In DNA form, the CDR3 reads TGTGCCAGCAGTCTCAACAGGGCTAACGGCTACACCTTC. Amino acid sequence: CASSLNRANGYTF.

The chain joins TRBV28 to TRBJ2-1; TRBD2 matches 7 bases. Germline trimming cut 3 bases from V and 6 bases from J; bases unmatched to any gene: 5. Germline lookup yields CDR1 MDHEN and CDR2 SYDVKM. This CDR3 has 14 residues. The CDR3 nucleotides are TGTGCCAGCAGTTTGAGCGGGGCTACCAATGAGCAGTTCTTC. It specifies CASSLSGATNEQFF.

The chain has TRBV5-1 and TRBJ1-1, with D possibly being TRBD1 (5 bases). Germline V lookup: CDR1 SGHRS, CDR2 YFSETQ. The length of the CDR3 is 15 residues. Trimming took off 0 bases at V and 1 base at J, with 10 bases between the two ends. The CDR3 DNA is TGCGCCAGCAGCTTGGAGGTGGGGGGGAACACTGAAGCTTTCTTT. Its translation: CASSLEVGGNTEAFF.

The V call is TRBV7-7, the J call TRBJ2-2; 10 positions match TRBD1. Germline CDR1 and CDR2: SSHAT and FNYEAQ (reference sequence). V lost 1 base and J lost 6; bases outside the gene matches: 8. CDR3 size: 17 residues. CDR3 nucleotides: TGTGCCAGCAGCTTAGTCATGCCCGGACAGGGGGCCGGGGAGCTGTTTTTT. It specifies CASSLVMPGQGAGELFF.

The chain joins TRBV28 to TRBJ1-6, with 8 bases aligning to TRBD1. J gave up 7 bases and V 4 bases, and 9 bases lay outside the gene matches. This CDR3 has 16 amino acids. Germline V gives CDR1 MDHEN, CDR2 SYDVKM. The CDR3 reads CASSSPPGQENSPLHF. The CDR3, as DNA: TGTGCCAGCAGTTCCCCACCGGGACAGGAAAATTCACCCCTCCACTTT. The whole variable domain, remainder taken from reference TRBV28 and TRBJ1-6, is DVKVTQSSRYLVKRTGEKVFLECVQDMDHENMFWYRQDPGLGLRLIYFSYDVKMKEKGDIPEGYSVSREKKERFSLILESASTNQTSMYLCASSSPPGQENSPLHFGNGTRLTVT.

The chain joins TRBV5-1 to TRBJ2-7, with 15 bases aligning to TRBD2. The CDR3 has 16 residues. Germline-derived CDR1 and CDR2 are SGHRS and YFSETQ. The ends lost 0 bases at V and 5 bases at J; junction bases unmatched: 3. CDR3 sequence reads: CASSLGGLAGGHEQYF. CDR3 in DNA: TGCGCCAGCAGCTTGGGGGGACTAGCGGGAGGCCACGAGCAGTACTTC.

Only a few counts were recorded for this clone. The chain recombines TRBV27 with TRBJ1-1; D uncertain. V dropped 1 base and J dropped 2 bases, with 8 bases sitting between them. Germline loops: CDR1 MNHEY, CDR2 SMNVEV (reference sequence). The CDR3 runs 14 residues. The CDR3 DNA is TGTGCCAGCAGTTTATTCGGAGCAAACACTGAAGCTTTCTTT. Residues: CASSLFGANTEAFF.

The CDR3 is CASTLQGAYGYTF. The CDR3 coding sequence is TGTGCCAGCACCCTACAGGGGGCCTATGGCTACACCTTC. The chain combines TRBV12-3 or TRBV12-4 with TRBJ1-2, with TRBD1 matching 9 bases. V lost 7 bases to trimming and J lost 4 bases; unmatched junction nucleotides: 4. The CDR3 consists of 13 residues.

The chain uses TRBV5-1 and TRBJ2-7, with 7 bases that match TRBD1. The J segment lost 2 bases and the V segment lost 0 bases, leaving 5 bases of the junction unmatched. CDR3 length: 15 residues. CDR1 is SGHRS, CDR2 YFSETQ, per germline. The CDR3 DNA reads as TGCGCCAGCAGCTTGGCCTATGACAGGGCCTACGAGCAGTACTTC. Translation: CASSLAYDRAYEQYF.

The CDR3 region is CASSLTRQGETQYF. The CDR3 DNA sequence: TGTGCCAGCAGCTTAACCCGACAGGGAGAGACCCAGTACTTC. The V gene is TRBV11-2, the J gene TRBJ2-5, with 7 positions matching TRBD1. CDR1 is SGHAT, CDR2 FQNNGV, per germline. The trim removed 2 bases at V and 4 bases at J, leaving 4 bases unmatched. The CDR3 runs to 14 residues. Full variable domain (remainder filled in from reference TRBV11-2 and TRBJ2-5): EAGVAQSPRYKIIEKRQSVAFWCNPISGHATLYWYQQILGQGPKLLIQFQNNGVVDDSQLPKDRFSAERLKGVDSTLKIQPAKLEDSAVYLCASSLTRQGETQYFGPGTRLLVL.

V is TRBV28 and J is TRBJ2-1; TRBD2 matches at 13 bases. Germline V gives CDR1 MDHEN, CDR2 SYDVKM. The CDR3 is 20 residues long. Germline trimming cut 3 bases from V and 9 bases from J; bases unmatched to any gene: 20. CDR3 DNA: TGTGCCAGCAGTTTCTCCACTCGGGGGTCCACTAGCGGGAGGGGTCTTGAGCAGTTCTTC. Its protein is CASSFSTRGSTSGRGLEQFF.

The gene calls are TRBV18 and TRBJ1-3; 7 positions match TRBD1. Germline loops: CDR1 KGHSH, CDR2 LQKENI. With 5 bases clipped from V and 0 bases from J, the junction kept 25 bases outside the gene matches. The CDR3 spans 22 residues. DNA of the CDR3: TGTGCCAGCTCATCCCAGGACACCTGGACAGGTACCGAATTCTTCTCTGGAAACACCATATATTTT. Residues: CASSSQDTWTGTEFFSGNTIYF. The variable domain in full, completed from reference TRBV18 and TRBJ1-3, reads NAGVMQNPRHLVRRRGQEARLRCSPMKGHSHVYWYRQLPEEGLKFMVYLQKENIIDESGMPKERFSAEFPKEGPSILRIQQVVRGDSAAYFCASSSQDTWTGTEFFSGNTIYFGEGSWLTVV.

The CDR3 nucleotides are TGTGCCAGCCTCTCGCGAACAGGGGGCCCTGGCTACACCTTC. It specifies CASLSRTGGPGYTF. The chain employs TRBV3-1 (or the pseudogene TRBV3-2) and TRBJ1-2; 9 bases line up with TRBD1. After removal of 8 bases from V and 7 bases from J, the junction contained 11 bases not matched to a gene. The CDR3 runs to 14 residues. Germline loops: CDR1 LGHDT, CDR2 YNNKEL (reference sequence).

This clone was seen a few times. This CDR3 is CASSNRDRGGAFF. As DNA, the CDR3 is TGTGCCAGTAGTAACCGGGACCGGGGAGGAGCTTTCTTT. The chain links TRBV19 to TRBJ1-1; TRBD1 is a possible D gene (5 bases). Germline assignment: CDR1 LNHDA and CDR2 SQIVND (reference sequence). V shed 4 bases and J shed 10 bases, with 16 bases lying between them. CDR3 length equals 13 residues.